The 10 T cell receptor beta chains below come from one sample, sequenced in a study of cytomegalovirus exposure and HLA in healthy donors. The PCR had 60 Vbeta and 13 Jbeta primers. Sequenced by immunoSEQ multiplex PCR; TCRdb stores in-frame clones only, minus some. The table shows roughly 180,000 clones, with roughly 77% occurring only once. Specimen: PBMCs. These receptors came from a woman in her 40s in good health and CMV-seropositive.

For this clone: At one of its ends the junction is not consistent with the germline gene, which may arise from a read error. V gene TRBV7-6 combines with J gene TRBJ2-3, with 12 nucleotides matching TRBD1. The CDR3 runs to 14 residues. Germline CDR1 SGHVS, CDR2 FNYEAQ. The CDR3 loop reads CASSGYTGQGAVDF. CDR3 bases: TGTGCCAGCAGCGGATACACGGGACAGGGGGCCGTGGATTTT.

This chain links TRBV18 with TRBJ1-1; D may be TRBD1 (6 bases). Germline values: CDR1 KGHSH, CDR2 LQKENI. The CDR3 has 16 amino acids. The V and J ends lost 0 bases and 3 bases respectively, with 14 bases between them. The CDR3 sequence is CASSPPRRTVDTEAFF. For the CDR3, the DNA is TGTGCCAGCTCACCACCAAGAAGGACAGTCGACACTGAAGCTTTCTTT.

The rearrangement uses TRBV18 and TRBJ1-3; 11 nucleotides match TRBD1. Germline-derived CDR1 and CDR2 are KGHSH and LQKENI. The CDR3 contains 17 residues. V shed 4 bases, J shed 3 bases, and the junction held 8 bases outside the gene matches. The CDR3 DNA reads TGTGCCAGCTCACATGACCGGACAGGGGGCTATGGAAACACCATATATTTT. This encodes CASSHDRTGGYGNTIYF. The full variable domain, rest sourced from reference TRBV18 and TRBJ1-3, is NAGVMQNPRHLVRRRGQEARLRCSPMKGHSHVYWYRQLPEEGLKFMVYLQKENIIDESGMPKERFSAEFPKEGPSILRIQQVVRGDSAAYFCASSHDRTGGYGNTIYFGEGSWLTVV.

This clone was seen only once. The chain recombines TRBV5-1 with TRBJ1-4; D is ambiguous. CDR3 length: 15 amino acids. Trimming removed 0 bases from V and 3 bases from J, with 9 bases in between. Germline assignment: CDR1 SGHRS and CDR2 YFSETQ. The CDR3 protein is CASSLVAEPNEKLFF. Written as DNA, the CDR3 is TGCGCCAGCAGCTTGGTAGCGGAGCCTAATGAAAAACTGTTTTTT.

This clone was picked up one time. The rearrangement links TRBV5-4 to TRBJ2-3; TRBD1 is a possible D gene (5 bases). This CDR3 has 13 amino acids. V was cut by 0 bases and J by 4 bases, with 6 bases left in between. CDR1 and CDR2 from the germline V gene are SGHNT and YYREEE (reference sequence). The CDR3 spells CASSLGGPDTQYF. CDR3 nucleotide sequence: TGTGCCAGCAGCTTGGGGGGCCCAGATACGCAGTATTTT.

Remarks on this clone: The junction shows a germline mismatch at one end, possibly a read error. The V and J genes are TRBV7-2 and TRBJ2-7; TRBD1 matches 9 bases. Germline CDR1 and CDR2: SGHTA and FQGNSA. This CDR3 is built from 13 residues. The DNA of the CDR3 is TGTGCCAGCAGCTTCCCCAGGGACAGGGCGGTAAGCTTC. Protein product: CASSFPRDRAVSF.

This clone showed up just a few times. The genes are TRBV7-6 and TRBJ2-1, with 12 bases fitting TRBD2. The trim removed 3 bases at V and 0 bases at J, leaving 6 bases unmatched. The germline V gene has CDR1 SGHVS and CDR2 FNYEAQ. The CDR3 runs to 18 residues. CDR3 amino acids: CASSLGLAGLSSYNEQFF. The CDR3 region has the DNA TGTGCCAGCAGCTTGGGACTAGCGGGCCTAAGCTCCTACAATGAGCAGTTCTTC.

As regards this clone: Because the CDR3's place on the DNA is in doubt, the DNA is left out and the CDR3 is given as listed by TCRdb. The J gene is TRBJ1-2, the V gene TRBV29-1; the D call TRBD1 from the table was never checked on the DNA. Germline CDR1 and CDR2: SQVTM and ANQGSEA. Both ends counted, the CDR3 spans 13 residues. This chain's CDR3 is CSVRLQGDYGCTF.

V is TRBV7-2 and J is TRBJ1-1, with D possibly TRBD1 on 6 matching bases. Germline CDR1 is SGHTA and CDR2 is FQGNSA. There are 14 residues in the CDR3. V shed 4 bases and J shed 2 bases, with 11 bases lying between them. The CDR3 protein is CASSSHRVNTEAFF. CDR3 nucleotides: TGTGCCAGCAGCTCCCACAGGGTCAACACTGAAGCTTTCTTT.

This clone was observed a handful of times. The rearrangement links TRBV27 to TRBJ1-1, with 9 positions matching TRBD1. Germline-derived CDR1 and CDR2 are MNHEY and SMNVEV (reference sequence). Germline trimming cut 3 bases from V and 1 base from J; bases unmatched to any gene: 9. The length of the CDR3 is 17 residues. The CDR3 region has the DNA TGTGCCAGCAGTTTCGTAACAGGGGGCTCTAGGAACACTGAAGCTTTCTTT. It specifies CASSFVTGGSRNTEAFF.